The clone carrying this T cell receptor beta chain was detected a few times. The target antigen is unknown. The data were taken from a study of regulatory T cells in long-lasting Graves disease. On the study more broadly: To qualify as persistent, Graves' disease required over 5 years of antithyroid drugs with positive TSH receptor antibodies. General observations from the study: Patients with persistent disease shared 2,741 public clonotypes, outpacing the approximately 920 shared by new patients.

CDR1 is SGDLS, CDR2 YYNGEE, per germline. Trimming shortened V by 3 bases and J by 3 bases, and 6 bases separated the two germline ends. The CDR3 loop spans 13 amino acids. Time point indicated: persistent/refractory GD, antithyroid drugs over 5 years with positive TRAb. Extracted RNA from PBMCs served as the source of the TCR library. Researchers made TCR beta libraries by using iRepertoire HTBI primers and running Arm-PCR on CDR3 regions. TCRdb re-called the multiplex PCR reads through MiXCR, storing one row per CDR3 protein. The sample contains around 400,000 distinct CDR3 sequences, around 20% of which appear only once.

The source was peripheral blood mononuclear cells (PBMCs), collected when the disease was refractory, from a patient treated with antithyroid drugs. The chain joins TRBV9 to TRBJ1-4; D unclear. This sequence originates from a female donor with Graves disease. CDR3 sequence reads: CASSAGPNEKLFF. CDR3 sequence (DNA): TGTGCCAGCAGCGCCGGGCCTAATGAAAAACTGTTTTTT.